The clone carrying this T cell receptor beta chain was observed a handful of times. In TCRdb, the 5' RACE reads were re-called with MiXCR into one record per CDR3 protein. Of about 57,000 distinct CDR3 sequences listed, about 28% are singletons. V gave up 3 bases and J gave up 4 bases; unmatched junction bases: 8. This CDR3 has 15 amino acids. CDR1 and CDR2 from the germline V gene are MNHEY and SMNVEV (reference sequence). The chain links TRBV27 to TRBJ2-5; 7 positions agree with TRBD1. The receptor's source is a female donor with breast cancer. The sample comprised tumor-infiltrating memory CD4+ T cells sorted from the breast tumor. Subset denoted: memory CD4+ T cells, CD4+CD45RO+CD25-. CDR3 in amino acids: CASSFDRVQGETQYF. CDR3 sequence (DNA): TGTGCCAGCAGTTTTGACAGGGTGCAGGGAGAGACCCAGTACTTC.